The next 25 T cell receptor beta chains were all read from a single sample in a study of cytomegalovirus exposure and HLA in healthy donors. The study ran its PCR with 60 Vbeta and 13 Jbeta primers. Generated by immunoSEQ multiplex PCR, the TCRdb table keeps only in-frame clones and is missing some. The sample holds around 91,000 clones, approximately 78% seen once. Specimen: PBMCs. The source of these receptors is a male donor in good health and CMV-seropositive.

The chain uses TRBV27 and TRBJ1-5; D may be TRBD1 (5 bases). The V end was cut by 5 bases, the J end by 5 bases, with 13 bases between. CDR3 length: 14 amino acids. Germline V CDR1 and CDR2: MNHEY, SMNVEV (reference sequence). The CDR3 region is CASSPGQVHQPQHF. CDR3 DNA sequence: TGTGCCAGCAGTCCTGGACAAGTTCATCAGCCCCAGCATTTT.

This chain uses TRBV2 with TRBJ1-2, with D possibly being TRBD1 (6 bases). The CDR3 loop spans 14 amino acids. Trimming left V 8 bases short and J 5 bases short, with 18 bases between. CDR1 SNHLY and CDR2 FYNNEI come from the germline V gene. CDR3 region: CASSRGREWYGYTF. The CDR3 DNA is TGTGCCAGCTCCAGGGGCAGGGAGTGGTATGGCTACACCTTC. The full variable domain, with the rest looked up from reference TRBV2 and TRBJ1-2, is EPEVTQTPSHQVTQMGQEVILRCVPISNHLYFYWYRQILGQKVEFLVSFYNNEISEKSEIFDDQFSVERPDGSNFTLKIRSTKLEDSAMYFCASSRGREWYGYTFGSGTRLTVV.

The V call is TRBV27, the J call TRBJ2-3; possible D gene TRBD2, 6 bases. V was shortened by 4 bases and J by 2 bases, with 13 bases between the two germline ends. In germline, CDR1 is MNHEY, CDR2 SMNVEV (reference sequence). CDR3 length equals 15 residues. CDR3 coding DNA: TGTGCCAGCAGTTCAGGGCTAGCGACCACAGATACGCAGTATTTT. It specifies CASSSGLATTDTQYF.

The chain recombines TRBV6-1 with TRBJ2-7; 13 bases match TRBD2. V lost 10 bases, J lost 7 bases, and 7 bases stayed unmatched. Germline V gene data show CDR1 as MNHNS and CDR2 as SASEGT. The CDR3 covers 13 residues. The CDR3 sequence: CATRGTSGEEQYF. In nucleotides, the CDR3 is TGTGCCACCAGGGGGACTAGCGGGGAGGAGCAGTACTTC.

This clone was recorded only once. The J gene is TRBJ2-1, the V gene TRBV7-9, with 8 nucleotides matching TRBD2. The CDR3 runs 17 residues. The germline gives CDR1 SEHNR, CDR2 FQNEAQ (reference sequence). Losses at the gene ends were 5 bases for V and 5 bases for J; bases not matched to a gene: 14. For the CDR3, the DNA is TGTGCCAGCAGCCAAACTTATAGGGGACTAGGCGACAATGAGCAGTTCTTC. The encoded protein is CASSQTYRGLGDNEQFF.

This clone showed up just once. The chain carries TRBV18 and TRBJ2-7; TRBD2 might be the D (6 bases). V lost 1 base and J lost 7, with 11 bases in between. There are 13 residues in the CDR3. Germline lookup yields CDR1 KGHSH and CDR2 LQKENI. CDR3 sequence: CASSPRGVGEQYF. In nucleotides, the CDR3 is TGTGCCAGCTCACCACGGGGGGTCGGTGAGCAGTACTTC.

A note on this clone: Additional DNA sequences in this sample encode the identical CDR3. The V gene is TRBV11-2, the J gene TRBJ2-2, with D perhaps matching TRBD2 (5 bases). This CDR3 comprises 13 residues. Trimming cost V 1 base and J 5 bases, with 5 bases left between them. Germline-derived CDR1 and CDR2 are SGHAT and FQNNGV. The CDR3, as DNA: TGTGCCAGCAGCTTAGCGGGAACCGGGGAGCTGTTTTTT. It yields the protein CASSLAGTGELFF.

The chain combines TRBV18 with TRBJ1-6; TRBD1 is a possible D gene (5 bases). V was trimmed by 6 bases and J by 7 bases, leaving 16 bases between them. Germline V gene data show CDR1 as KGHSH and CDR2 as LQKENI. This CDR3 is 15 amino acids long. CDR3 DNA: TGTGCCAGCTCGCGACTCCAGGGTCACAATTCACCCCTCCACTTT. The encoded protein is CASSRLQGHNSPLHF.

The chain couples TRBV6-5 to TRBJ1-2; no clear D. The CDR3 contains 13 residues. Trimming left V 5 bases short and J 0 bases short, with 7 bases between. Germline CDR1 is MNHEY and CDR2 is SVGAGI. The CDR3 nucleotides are TGTGCCAGCAGTCTTCAGGCTAACTATGGCTACACCTTC. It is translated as CASSLQANYGYTF.

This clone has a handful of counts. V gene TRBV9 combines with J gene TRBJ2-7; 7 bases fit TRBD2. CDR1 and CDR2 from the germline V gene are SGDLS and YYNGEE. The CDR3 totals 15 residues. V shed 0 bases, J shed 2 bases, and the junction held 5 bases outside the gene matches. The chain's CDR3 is CASSVEGGDTYEQYF. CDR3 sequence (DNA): TGTGCCAGCAGCGTAGAGGGAGGGGATACCTACGAGCAGTACTTC.

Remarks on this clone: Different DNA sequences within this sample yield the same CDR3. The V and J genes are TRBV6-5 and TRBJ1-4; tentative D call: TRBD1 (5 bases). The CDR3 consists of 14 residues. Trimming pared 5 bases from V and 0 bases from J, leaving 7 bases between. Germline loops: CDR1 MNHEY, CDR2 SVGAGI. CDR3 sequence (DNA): TGTGCCAGCAGTCCGACAGCAACTAATGAAAAACTGTTTTTT. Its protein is CASSPTATNEKLFF.

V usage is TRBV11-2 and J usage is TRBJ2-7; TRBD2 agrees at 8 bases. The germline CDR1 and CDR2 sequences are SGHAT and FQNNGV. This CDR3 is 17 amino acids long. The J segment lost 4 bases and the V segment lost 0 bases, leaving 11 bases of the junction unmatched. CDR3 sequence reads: CASSLDLGIAGRYEQYF. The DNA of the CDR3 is TGTGCCAGCAGCTTAGATCTGGGAATAGCGGGACGTTACGAGCAGTACTTC. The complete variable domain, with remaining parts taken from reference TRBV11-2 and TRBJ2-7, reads EAGVAQSPRYKIIEKRQSVAFWCNPISGHATLYWYQQILGQGPKLLIQFQNNGVVDDSQLPKDRFSAERLKGVDSTLKIQPAKLEDSAVYLCASSLDLGIAGRYEQYFGPGTRLTVT.

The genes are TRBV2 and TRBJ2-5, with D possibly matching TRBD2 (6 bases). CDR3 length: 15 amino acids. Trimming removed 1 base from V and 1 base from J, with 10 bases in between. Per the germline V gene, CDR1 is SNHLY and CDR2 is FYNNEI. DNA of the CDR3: TGTGCCAGCAGTGAAGTGGAGGGTTTCCAAGAGACCCAGTACTTC. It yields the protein CASSEVEGFQETQYF.

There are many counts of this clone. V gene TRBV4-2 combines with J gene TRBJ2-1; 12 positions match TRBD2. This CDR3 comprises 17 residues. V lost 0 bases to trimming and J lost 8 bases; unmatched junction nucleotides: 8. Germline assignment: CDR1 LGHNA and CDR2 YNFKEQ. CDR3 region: CASSQEEPSGGAYEQFF. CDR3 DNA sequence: TGTGCCAGCAGCCAAGAAGAGCCTAGCGGGGGGGCATATGAGCAGTTCTTC.

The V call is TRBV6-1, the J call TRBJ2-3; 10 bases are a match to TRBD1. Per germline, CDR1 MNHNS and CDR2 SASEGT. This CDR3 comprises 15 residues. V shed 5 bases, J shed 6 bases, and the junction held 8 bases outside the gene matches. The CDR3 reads CASSPGTGVADTQYF. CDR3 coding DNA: TGTGCCAGCAGTCCCGGGACAGGGGTTGCGGATACGCAGTATTTT.

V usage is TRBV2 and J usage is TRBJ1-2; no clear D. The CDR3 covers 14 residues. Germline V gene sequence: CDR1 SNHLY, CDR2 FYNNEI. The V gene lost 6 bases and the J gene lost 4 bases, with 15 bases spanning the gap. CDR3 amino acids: CASRGTDGLYGYTF. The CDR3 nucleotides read TGTGCCAGCAGAGGAACGGACGGACTCTATGGCTACACCTTC.

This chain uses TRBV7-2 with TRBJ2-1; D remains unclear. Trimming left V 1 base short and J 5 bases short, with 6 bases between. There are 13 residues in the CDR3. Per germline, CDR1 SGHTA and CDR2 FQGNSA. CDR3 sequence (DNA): TGTGCCAGCAGCTTAGGACTCAACAATGAGCAGTTCTTC. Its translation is CASSLGLNNEQFF.

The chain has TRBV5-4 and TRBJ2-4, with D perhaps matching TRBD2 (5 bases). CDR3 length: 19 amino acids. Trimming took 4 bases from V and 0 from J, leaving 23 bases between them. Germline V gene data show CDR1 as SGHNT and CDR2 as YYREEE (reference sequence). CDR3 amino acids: CASSGETQSGVLAKNIQYF. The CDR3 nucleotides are TGTGCCAGCAGCGGGGAGACACAAAGTGGGGTGTTAGCCAAAAACATTCAGTACTTC.

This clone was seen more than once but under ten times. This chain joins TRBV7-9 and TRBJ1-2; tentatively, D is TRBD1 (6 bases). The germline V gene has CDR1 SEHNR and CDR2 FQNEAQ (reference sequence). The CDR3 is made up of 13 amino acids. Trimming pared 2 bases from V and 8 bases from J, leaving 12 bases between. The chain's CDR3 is CASSLSGVRGYTF. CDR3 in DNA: TGTGCCAGCAGCTTATCAGGGGTGCGGGGCTACACCTTC. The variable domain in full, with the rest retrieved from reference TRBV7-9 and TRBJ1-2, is DTGVSQNPRHKITKRGQNVTFRCDPISEHNRLYWYRQTLGQGPEFLTYFQNEAQLEKSRLLSDRFSAERPKGSFSTLEIQRTEQGDSAMYLCASSLSGVRGYTFGSGTRLTVV.

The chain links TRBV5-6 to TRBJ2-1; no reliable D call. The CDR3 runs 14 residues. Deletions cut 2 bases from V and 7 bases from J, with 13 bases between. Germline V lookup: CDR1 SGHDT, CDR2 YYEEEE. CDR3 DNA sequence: TGTGCCAGCAGCTTATACGACATAAGGAATGAGCAGTTCTTC. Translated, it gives CASSLYDIRNEQFF.

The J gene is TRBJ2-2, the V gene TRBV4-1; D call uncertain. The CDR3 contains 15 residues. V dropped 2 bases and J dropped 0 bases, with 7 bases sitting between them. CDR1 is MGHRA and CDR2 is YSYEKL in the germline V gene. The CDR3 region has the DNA TGCGCCAGCAGCCAATCCACAGCGAACACCGGGGAGCTGTTTTTT. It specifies CASSQSTANTGELFF.

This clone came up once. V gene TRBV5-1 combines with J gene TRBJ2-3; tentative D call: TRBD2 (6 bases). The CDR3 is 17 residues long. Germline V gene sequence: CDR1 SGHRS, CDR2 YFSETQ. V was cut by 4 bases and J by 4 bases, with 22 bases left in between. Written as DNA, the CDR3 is TGCGCCAGCAGCCGCCCGGGGGACCCACACTCGCCAGATACGCAGTATTTT. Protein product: CASSRPGDPHSPDTQYF.

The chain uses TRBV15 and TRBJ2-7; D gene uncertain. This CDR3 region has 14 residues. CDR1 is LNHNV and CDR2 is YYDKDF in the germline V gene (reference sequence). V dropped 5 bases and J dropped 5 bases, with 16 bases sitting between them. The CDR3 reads CATSSRVSGHEQYF. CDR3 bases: TGTGCCACCAGCTCCCGAGTTAGTGGGCACGAGCAGTACTTC.

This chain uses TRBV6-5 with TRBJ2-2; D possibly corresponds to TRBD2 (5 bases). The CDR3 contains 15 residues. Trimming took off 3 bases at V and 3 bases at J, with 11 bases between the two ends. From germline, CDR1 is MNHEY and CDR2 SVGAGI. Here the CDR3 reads CASSYYEGYTGELFF. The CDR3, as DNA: TGTGCCAGCAGTTATTACGAGGGATACACCGGGGAGCTGTTTTTT.

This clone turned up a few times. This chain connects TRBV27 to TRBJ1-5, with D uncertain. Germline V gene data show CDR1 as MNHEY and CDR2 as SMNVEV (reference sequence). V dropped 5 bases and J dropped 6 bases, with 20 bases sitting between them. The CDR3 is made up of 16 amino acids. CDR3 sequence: CASSPGRPGRGQPQHF. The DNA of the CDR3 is TGTGCCAGCAGTCCCGGCAGGCCGGGAAGAGGTCAGCCCCAGCATTTT.